This TCR beta chain comes out of a study of T-cell reconstitution after alpha-beta-depleted transplantation in children (dated by TCRdb to about 2016). Notes on the research overall: Using TCR repertoire profiling, the study quantitatively followed how T-cell immune reconstitution unfolded in children after TCRalphabeta/CD19-depleted allogeneic hematopoietic cell transplantation.

The library was made by PCR. Data came from an Illumina HiSeq 2500. To normalize quantification of the TCRbeta repertoire, the TCR libraries were built with molecular barcoding that relied on unique molecular identifiers. TCRdb trimmed the raw reads at Q25, called clones with MiXCR and kept productive beta chains. Each CDR3 protein gets just one entry, which takes the most common genes and DNA from the rows behind it. The sample table contains approximately 70,000 distinct CDR3 sequences; only one count was recorded for 4.9% of them. Of the sample, 15% to 20% falls within the top ten clones. The study at large found these results: The frequencies of hyperexpanded clones fell over the following months, and after one year, T-cell counts and TCRbeta diversity were mostly attributed to newly produced T cells. In some patients, the high TCRbeta diversity seen at day 60 was put down to recipient T cells and intrathymic progenitors that had survived conditioning. Apparently early alphabetaT-cell count recovery about two months after transplant reportedly relied on only several hundred rapidly expanded clones derived from non-depleted graft cells.

This clonotype was detected many times. The antigen it binds to is not known. No qualities accompany the bases; no much larger clone lies one base away. The treatment or condition label, read with the paper, signifies: allogeneic hematopoietic cell transplantation with graft depleted of TCRalphabeta T cells and CD19 B cells. The children who served as transplant recipients had been given grafts of TCRalphabeta/CD19-depleted allogeneic hematopoietic cells. Sample: PBMCs, mostly from graft donor cells, taken 180 days after TCRalphabeta/CD19-depleted stem cell transplant. The clonotype was recovered from a boy under three years old who had a stem cell transplant for acute myeloid leukemia, so the T cells may come from the graft donor.

This receptor carries the CDR3 CASSNPWDSGSANEQFF. The sequence in DNA is TGTGCCAGCAGCAACCCCTGGGACAGTGGATCCGCCAATGAGCAGTTCTTC. The sequence joins TRBV5-6 to TRBJ2-1, with TRBD1 identical over 7 junction bases. There are 17 amino acids in the CDR3, from cysteine to phenylalanine inclusive. Kept here is only the CDR3 DNA, which spans 51 bases and is read in frame from base 1. Germline trimming amounts to 4 bases on V and 6 bases on J, with 16 as the count of junction bases outside the gene matches. According to the germline V gene, CDR1 reads SGHDT and CDR2 reads YYEEEE.